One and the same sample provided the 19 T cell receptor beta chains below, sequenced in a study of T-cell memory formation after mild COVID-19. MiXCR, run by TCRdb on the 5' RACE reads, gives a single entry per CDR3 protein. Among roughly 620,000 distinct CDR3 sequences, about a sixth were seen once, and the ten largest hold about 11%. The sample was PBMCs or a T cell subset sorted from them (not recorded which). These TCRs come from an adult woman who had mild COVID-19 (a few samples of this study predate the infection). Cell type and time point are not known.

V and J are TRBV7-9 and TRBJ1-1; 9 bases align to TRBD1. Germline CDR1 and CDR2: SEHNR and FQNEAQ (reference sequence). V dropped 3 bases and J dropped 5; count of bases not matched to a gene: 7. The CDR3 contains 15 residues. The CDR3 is CASSLLYRGRTEAFF. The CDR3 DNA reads TGTGCCAGCAGCTTGTTATACAGGGGGCGGACTGAAGCTTTCTTT.

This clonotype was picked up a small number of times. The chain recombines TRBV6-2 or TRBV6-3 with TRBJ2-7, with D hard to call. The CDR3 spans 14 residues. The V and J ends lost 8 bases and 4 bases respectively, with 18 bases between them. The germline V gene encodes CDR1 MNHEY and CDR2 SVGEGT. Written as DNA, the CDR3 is TGTGCCAGCGGTAGCTTCCTCGGCGAGTACGAGCAGTACTTC. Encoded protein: CASGSFLGEYEQYF.

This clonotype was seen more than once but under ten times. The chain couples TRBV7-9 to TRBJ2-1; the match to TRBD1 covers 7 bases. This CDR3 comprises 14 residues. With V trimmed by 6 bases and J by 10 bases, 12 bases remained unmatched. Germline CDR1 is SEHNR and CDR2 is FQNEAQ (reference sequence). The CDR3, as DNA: TGTGCCAGCAGTTTTCTTACAGGGGATCGGGAGCAGTTCTTC. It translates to CASSFLTGDREQFF. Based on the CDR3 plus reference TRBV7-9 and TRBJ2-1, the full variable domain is DTGVSQNPRHKITKRGQNVTFRCDPISEHNRLYWYRQTLGQGPEFLTYFQNEAQLEKSRLLSDRFSAERPKGSFSTLEIQRTEQGDSAMYLCASSFLTGDREQFFGPGTRLTVL.

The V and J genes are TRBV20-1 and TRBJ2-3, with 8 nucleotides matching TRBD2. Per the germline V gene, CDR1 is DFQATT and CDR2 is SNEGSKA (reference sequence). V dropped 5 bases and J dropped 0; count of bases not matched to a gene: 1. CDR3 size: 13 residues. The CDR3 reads CSARGGSTDTQYF. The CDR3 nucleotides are TGCAGTGCTCGGGGGGGTAGCACAGATACGCAGTATTTT.

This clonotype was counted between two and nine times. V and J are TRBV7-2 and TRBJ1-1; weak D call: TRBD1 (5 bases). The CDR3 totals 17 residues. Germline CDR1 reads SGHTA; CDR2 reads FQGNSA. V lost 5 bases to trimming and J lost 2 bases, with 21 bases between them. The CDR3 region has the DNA TGTGCCAGCAGCCCCGAGGGGAGTGCAGCCTTTAACACTGAAGCTTTCTTT. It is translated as CASSPEGSAAFNTEAFF. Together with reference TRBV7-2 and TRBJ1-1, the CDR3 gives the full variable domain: GAGVSQSPSNKVTEKGKDVELRCDPISGHTALYWYRQSLGQGLEFLIYFQGNSAPDKSGLPSDRFSAERTGGSVSTLTIQRTQQEDSAVYLCASSPEGSAAFNTEAFFGQGTRLTVV.

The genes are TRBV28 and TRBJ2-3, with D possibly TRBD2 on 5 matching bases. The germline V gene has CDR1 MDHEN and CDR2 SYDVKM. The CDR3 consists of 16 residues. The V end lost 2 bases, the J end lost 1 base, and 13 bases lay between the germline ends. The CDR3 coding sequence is TGTGCCAGCAGTTTAATCGTCGGGCGGGGCACAGATACGCAGTATTTT. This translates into CASSLIVGRGTDTQYF.

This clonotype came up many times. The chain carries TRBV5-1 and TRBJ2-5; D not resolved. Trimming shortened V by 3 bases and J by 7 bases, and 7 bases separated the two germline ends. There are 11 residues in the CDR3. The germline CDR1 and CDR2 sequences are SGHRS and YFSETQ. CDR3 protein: CASSSSGTQYF. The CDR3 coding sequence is TGCGCCAGCAGCTCCTCGGGGACCCAGTACTTC.

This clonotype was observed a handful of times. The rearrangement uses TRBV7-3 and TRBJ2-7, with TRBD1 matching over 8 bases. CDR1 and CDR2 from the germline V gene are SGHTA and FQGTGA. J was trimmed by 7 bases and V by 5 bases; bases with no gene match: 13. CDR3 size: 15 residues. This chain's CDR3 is CASSRIRQGRSEQYF. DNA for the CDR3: TGTGCCAGCAGCCGAATCAGACAGGGGAGGAGTGAGCAGTACTTC.

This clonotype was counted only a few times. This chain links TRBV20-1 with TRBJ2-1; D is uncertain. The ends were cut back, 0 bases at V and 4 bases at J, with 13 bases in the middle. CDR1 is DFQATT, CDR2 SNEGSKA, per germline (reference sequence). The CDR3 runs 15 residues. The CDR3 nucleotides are TGCAGTGCTAGAGAGAGGTTTCCCGTGTACAATGAGCAGTTCTTC. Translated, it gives CSARERFPVYNEQFF.

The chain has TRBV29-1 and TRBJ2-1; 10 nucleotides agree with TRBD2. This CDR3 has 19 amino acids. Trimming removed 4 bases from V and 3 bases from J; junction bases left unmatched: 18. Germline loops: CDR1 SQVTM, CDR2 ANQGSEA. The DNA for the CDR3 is TGCAGCGTTGTTCCTTCCGGACTTAGCGGGAGGAAGAGCTACAATGAGCAGTTCTTC. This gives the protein CSVVPSGLSGRKSYNEQFF.

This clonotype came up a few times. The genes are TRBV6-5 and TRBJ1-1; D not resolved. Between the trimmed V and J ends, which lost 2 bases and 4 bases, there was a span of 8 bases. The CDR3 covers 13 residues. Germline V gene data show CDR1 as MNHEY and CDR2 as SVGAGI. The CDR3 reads CASSYKAGTEAFF. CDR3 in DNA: TGTGCCAGCAGTTACAAGGCGGGCACTGAAGCTTTCTTT.

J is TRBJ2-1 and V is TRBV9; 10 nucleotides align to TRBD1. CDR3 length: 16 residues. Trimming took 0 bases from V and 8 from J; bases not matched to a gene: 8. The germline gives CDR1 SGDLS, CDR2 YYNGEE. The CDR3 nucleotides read TGTGCCAGCAGCGTAGGAGGGACAGGGGCCCGGGATGAGCAGTTCTTC. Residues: CASSVGGTGARDEQFF.

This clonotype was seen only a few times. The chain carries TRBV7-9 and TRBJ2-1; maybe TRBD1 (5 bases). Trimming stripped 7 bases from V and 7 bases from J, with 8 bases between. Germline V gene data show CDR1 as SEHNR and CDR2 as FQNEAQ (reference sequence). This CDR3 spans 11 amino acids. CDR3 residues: CASIGVNEQFF. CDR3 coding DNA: TGTGCCAGCATAGGGGTTAATGAGCAGTTCTTC.

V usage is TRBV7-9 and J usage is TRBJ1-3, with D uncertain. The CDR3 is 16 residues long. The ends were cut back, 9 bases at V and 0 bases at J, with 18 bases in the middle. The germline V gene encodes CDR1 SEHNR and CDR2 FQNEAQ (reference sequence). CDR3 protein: CARQKLTLSSGNTIYF. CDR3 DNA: TGTGCCAGGCAAAAATTAACCCTGAGCTCTGGAAACACCATATATTTT.

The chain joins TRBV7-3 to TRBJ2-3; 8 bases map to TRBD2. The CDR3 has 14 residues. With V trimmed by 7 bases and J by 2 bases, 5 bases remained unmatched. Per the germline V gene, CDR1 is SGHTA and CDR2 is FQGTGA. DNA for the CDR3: TGTGCCAGCAAATCGGGGGGGAACACAGATACGCAGTATTTT. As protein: CASKSGGNTDTQYF.

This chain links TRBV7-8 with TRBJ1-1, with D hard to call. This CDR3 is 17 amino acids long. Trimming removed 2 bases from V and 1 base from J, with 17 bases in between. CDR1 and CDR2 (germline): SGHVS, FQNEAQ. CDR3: CASSLRSYSSENTEAFF. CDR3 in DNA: TGTGCCAGCAGCTTAAGGAGTTATTCGTCTGAGAACACTGAAGCTTTCTTT.

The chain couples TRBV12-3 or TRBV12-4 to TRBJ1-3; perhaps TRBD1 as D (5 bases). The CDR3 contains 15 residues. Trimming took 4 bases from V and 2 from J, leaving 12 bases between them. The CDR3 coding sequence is TGTGCCAGCAGTTATGCCCAGGGAACTGGAAACACCATATATTTT. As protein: CASSYAQGTGNTIYF.

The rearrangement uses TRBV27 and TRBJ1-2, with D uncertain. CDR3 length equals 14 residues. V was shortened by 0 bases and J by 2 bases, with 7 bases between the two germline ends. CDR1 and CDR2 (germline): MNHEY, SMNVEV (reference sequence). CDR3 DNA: TGTGCCAGCAGTTTATCGGGCCTAAACTATGGCTACACCTTC. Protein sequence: CASSLSGLNYGYTF.

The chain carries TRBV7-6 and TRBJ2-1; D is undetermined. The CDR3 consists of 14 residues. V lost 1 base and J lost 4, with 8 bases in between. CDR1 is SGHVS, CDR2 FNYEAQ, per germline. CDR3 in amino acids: CASSLGGVYNEQFF. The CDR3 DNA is TGTGCCAGCAGCTTAGGGGGTGTTTACAATGAGCAGTTCTTC.